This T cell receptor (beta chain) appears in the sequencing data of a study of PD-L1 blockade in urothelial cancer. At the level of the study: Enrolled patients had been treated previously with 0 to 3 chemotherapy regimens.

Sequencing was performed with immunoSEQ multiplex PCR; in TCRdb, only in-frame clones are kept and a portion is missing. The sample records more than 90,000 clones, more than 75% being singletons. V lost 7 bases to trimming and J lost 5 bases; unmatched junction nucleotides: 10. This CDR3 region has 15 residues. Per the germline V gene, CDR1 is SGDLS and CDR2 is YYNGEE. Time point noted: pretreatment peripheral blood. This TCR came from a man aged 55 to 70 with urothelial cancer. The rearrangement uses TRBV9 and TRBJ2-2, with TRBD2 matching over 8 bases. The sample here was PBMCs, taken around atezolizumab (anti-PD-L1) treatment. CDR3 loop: CASEGVAGITGELFF. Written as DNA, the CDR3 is TGTGCCAGCGAAGGGGTAGCGGGAATAACCGGGGAGCTGTTTTTT.